This TCR beta chain was sequenced for a study of blood T cell repertoires in COVID-19. Turning to the study itself: Sites in the United States, Italy and Spain provided acute and convalescent COVID-19 samples. PBMCs, B-cell-depleted T cells, or T cells provided the cDNA or gDNA that made up the material.

The ends lost 0 bases at V and 0 bases at J; junction bases unmatched: 7. The CDR3 extends over 18 amino acids. Germline V gene data show CDR1 as SGHNT and CDR2 as YYREEE (reference sequence). In the authors' methods: Estimation of nucleated cell counts was performed using reference gene primer amplification. Sequencing used immunoSEQ multiplex PCR; TCRdb keeps in-frame clones, though not all of them. Clonal size and the V and J genes are those of that table, whereas D and trimming came from the DNA. Altogether about 190,000 clones are present, 70% to 90% being singletons, with the ten largest covering 1% to 1.4%.

This chain connects TRBV5-4 to TRBJ2-5; TRBD2 matches 11 bases. The TCR originated in a man aged 25 to 45 with acute or convalescent COVID-19. The specimen was peripheral blood. CDR3 loop: CASSLGALAGGNQETQYF. Written as DNA, the CDR3 is TGTGCCAGCAGCTTGGGCGCTCTAGCGGGGGGCAACCAAGAGACCCAGTACTTC.